These T cell receptor beta chains were read from a single sample in a study of beta chain features in type 1 diabetes. Using immunoSEQ multiplex PCR, the repertoire was profiled, and TCRdb retains in-frame clones only, with some absent. Counted here are more than 300,000 clones, around 16% occurring once; the ten biggest clones make up 0.019%. Sequencing was carried out using naive CD4+ T cells from blood. These receptor sequences come from a woman between 18 and 29 years old in good health. CDR3s include the opening cysteine and the closing phenylalanine or tryptophan.

V,CDR3
TRBV14,CASSLRGRDRSERAQYF
TRBV7-2,CASSFWTGSYNEQFF
TRBV5-4,CASSLPGSTIQYF
TRBV29-1,CSVEDREGEQYF
TRBV30,CAWSVLRTSGIPDTQYF
TRBV4-2,CASSQPGQGNTEAFF
TRBV28,CASSVAGGPSYNEQFF
TRBV18,CASSPPGTGSYEQYF
TRBV4-2,CASSQDTRLTEAFF
TRBV30,CAWSDRVNTEAFF
TRBV6-6,CASSAERDKDTQYF
TRBV10-3,CAISEWGGGAVSSYNEQFF
TRBV7-9,CASSLPGGGEKLFF
TRBV29-1,CSVIGVMNTEAFF
TRBV5-1,CASSLAREAYYNEQFF
TRBV28,CATEGTSGYEQYF
TRBV18,CASSPPGQTGHTEAFF